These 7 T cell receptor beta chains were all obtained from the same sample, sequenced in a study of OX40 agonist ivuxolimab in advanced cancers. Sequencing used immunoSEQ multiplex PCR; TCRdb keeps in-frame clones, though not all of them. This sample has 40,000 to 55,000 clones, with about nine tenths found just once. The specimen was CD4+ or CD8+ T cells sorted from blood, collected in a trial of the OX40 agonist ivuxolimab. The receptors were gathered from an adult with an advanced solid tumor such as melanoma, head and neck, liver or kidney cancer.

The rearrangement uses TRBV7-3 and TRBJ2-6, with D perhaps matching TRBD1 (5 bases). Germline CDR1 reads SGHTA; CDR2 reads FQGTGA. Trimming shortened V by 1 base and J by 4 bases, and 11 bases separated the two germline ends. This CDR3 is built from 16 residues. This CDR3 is CASSLRGRAGANVLTF. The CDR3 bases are TGTGCCAGCAGCTTAAGGGGCAGGGCCGGGGCCAACGTCCTGACTTTC.

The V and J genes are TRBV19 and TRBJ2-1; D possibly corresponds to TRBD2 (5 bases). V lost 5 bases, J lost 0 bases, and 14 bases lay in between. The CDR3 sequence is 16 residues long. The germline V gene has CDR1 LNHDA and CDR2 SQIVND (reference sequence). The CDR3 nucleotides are TGTGCCAGTAGTCCCCGCGGGTCTAGCTCCTACAATGAGCAGTTCTTC. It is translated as CASSPRGSSSYNEQFF. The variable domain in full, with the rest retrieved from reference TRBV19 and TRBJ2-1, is DGGITQSPKYLFRKEGQNVTLSCEQNLNHDAMYWYRQDPGQGLRLIYYSQIVNDFQKGDIAEGYSVSREKKESFPLTVTSAQKNPTAFYLCASSPRGSSSYNEQFFGPGTRLTVL.

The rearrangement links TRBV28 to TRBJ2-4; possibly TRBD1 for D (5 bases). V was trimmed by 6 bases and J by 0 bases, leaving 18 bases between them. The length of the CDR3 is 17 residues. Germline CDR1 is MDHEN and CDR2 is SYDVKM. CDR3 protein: CASSPAPTEVAKNIQYF. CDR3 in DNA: TGTGCCAGCAGCCCCGCCCCGACAGAAGTAGCCAAAAACATTCAGTACTTC.

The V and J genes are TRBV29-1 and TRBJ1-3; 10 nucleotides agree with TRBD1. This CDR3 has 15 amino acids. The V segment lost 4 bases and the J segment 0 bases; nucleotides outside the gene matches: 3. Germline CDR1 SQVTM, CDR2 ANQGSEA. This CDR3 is CSVAGQGSSGNTIYF. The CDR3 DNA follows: TGCAGCGTTGCGGGACAGGGGAGCTCTGGAAACACCATATATTTT.

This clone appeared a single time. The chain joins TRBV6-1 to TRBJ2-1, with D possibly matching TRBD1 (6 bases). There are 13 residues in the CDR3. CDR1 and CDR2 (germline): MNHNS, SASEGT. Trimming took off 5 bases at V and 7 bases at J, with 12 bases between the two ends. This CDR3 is CASSRRTGNEQFF. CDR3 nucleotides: TGTGCCAGCAGTAGACGTACAGGGAATGAGCAGTTCTTC.

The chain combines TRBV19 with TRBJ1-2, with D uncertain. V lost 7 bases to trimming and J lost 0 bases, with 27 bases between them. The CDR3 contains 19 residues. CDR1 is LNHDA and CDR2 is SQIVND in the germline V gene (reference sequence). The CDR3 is CASTQYPNPEDSTNYGYTF. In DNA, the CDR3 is TGTGCCAGTACCCAGTATCCGAACCCGGAGGACTCTACTAACTATGGCTACACCTTC.

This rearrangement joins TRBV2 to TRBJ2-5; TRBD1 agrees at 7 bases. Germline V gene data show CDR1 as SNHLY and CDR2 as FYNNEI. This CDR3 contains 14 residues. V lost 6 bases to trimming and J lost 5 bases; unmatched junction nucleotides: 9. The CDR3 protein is CASSSGTDGETQYF. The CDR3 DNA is TGTGCCAGCAGCTCAGGGACAGACGGGGAGACCCAGTACTTC.